What follows are 31 T cell receptor beta chains derived from one specimen sequenced in a study of blood T cell repertoires in COVID-19. Sequencing used immunoSEQ multiplex PCR; TCRdb keeps in-frame clones, though not all of them. The sample has over 95,000 clones, about 88% seen once. The specimen was peripheral blood. Source of these receptors: a woman in her 70s who had recovered from COVID-19.

The chain recombines TRBV30 with TRBJ2-1, with a weak D call TRBD2 (5 bases). The CDR3 sequence is 13 residues long. Per germline, CDR1 GTSNPN and CDR2 SVGIG (reference sequence). V lost 4 bases and J 2 bases, leaving 9 bases between the germline ends. The CDR3 DNA sequence: TGTGCCTGGACCCCCGGGACCTACAATGAGCAGTTCTTC. Its translation is CAWTPGTYNEQFF.

The CDR3 DNA is TGCGCCAGCAGCCAAACGGGACAAGCGGGGACGGGCAATCAGCCCCAGCATTTT. Protein sequence: CASSQTGQAGTGNQPQHF. V and J are TRBV4-1 and TRBJ1-5, with D perhaps matching TRBD1 (6 bases). The CDR3 extends over 18 amino acids. Trimming pared 2 bases from V and 2 bases from J, leaving 19 bases between. Germline CDR1 is MGHRA and CDR2 is YSYEKL.

In the case of this clone: Here the CDR3 omits its conserved ending phenylalanine or tryptophan, so a read error is the likely source. It is unclear where the CDR3 begins or ends on the DNA, so no DNA is shown, and the CDR3 is as TCRdb lists it. This chain uses TRBV9 with TRBJ2-3; the table's D call TRBD2 went unverified against the DNA. Germline lookup yields CDR1 SGDLS and CDR2 YYNGEE. The CDR3 extends over 12 residues, inclusive of both ends. CDR3 region: CASSVRGTENCI.

The rearrangement links TRBV10-3 to TRBJ2-3, with D perhaps TRBD1 (5 bases). Trimming cost V 6 bases and J 3 bases, with 10 bases left between them. The length of the CDR3 is 13 residues. Germline CDR1 reads ENHRY; CDR2 reads SYGVKD. CDR3 DNA sequence: TGTGCCATCAGCCGAGACAGAACAGATACGCAGTATTTT. This encodes CAISRDRTDTQYF.

The chain is built from TRBV27 and TRBJ1-5; D gene unclear. With 3 bases removed from V and 1 base from J, the gap between germline ends came to 4 bases. Germline V CDR1 and CDR2: MNHEY, SMNVEV (reference sequence). There are 13 residues in the CDR3. This CDR3 is CASSLRSNQPQHF. The CDR3, as DNA: TGTGCCAGCAGTTTGAGGAGCAATCAGCCCCAGCATTTT.

The table lists this clone with a count of one. The chain has TRBV19 and TRBJ1-5; D may be TRBD1 (5 bases). The CDR3 runs to 15 residues. V was clipped by 5 bases and J by 0 bases, with 11 bases between them. Per germline, CDR1 LNHDA and CDR2 SQIVND (reference sequence). The CDR3 loop is CASSPQGYSNQPQHF. CDR3 DNA sequence: TGTGCCAGTAGTCCCCAGGGTTATAGCAATCAGCCCCAGCATTTT.

In DNA form, the CDR3 reads TGTGCCAGCAGCCAAGATTTCCGACTAGCTCCTACCCAGTACTTC. This codes for CASSQDFRLAPTQYF. The V call is TRBV14, the J call TRBJ2-5, with 7 bases lining up with TRBD2. Per the germline V gene, CDR1 is SGHDN and CDR2 is FVKESK. This CDR3 is 15 amino acids long. V trimming: 0 bases; J trimming: 8 bases; junction bases outside the gene matches: 9.

V and J are TRBV7-3 and TRBJ2-1; perhaps TRBD1 as D (6 bases). The CDR3 length is 13 residues. V was shortened by 0 bases and J by 15 bases, with 15 bases between the two germline ends. Germline V gene lookup returns CDR1 SGHTA and CDR2 FQGTGA. CDR3 sequence: CASSLTWTDRRFF. In DNA form, the CDR3 reads TGTGCCAGCAGCTTAACGTGGACAGATAGGAGGTTCTTC.

The chain is built from TRBV18 and TRBJ2-2; 8 nucleotides align to TRBD1. The CDR3 extends over 15 amino acids. Trimming cost V 4 bases and J 5 bases; bases outside gene matches: 6. Germline-derived CDR1 and CDR2 are KGHSH and LQKENI. For the CDR3, the DNA is TGTGCCAGCTCACGTTTTCAGGGGGCAACCGGGGAGCTGTTTTTT. Its translation is CASSRFQGATGELFF.

The chain combines TRBV6-2 or TRBV6-3 with TRBJ2-6; D gene ambiguous. Trimming stripped 0 bases from V and 4 bases from J, with 4 bases between. Germline V gene data show CDR1 as MNHEY and CDR2 as SVGEGT. The length of the CDR3 is 14 residues. DNA for the CDR3: TGTGCCAGCAGTTACTCCCCGGGGGCCAACGTCCTGACTTTC. Encoded protein: CASSYSPGANVLTF.

J is TRBJ2-7 and V is TRBV27; 9 nucleotides line up with TRBD2. From germline, CDR1 is MNHEY and CDR2 SMNVEV (reference sequence). V trimming: 4 bases; J trimming: 5 bases; junction bases outside the gene matches: 12. The CDR3 is made up of 16 amino acids. CDR3 sequence: CASSYERGAPVHEQYF. CDR3 bases: TGTGCCAGCAGTTATGAGCGGGGGGCCCCCGTCCACGAGCAGTACTTC.

J is TRBJ2-1 and V is TRBV6-5, with a weak D call TRBD2 (5 bases). The CDR3 is 13 residues long. Germline CDR1 reads MNHEY; CDR2 reads SVGAGI. The ends were cut back, 5 bases at V and 3 bases at J, with 8 bases in the middle. This CDR3 reads CASSMGVYNEQFF. For the CDR3, the DNA is TGTGCCAGCAGTATGGGAGTCTACAATGAGCAGTTCTTC.

CDR3 DNA sequence: TGTGCCAGCAGCACCCTCGGGGAGCAGTTCTTC. Its translation: CASSTLGEQFF. V usage is TRBV7-9 and J usage is TRBJ2-1; D gene ambiguous. The germline V gene has CDR1 SEHNR and CDR2 FQNEAQ (reference sequence). The V end lost 5 bases, the J end lost 10 bases, and 9 bases lay between the germline ends. This CDR3 comprises 11 residues.

J is TRBJ2-5 and V is TRBV30, with a weak D call TRBD2 (7 bases). Germline CDR1 reads GTSNPN; CDR2 reads SVGIG (reference sequence). V was clipped by 0 bases and J by 5 bases, with 16 bases between them. The CDR3 contains 15 residues. CDR3 bases: TGTGCCTGGAGTGTAGGGGCGGGGGCAGATGAGACCCAGTACTTC. Amino acid sequence: CAWSVGAGADETQYF.

The rearrangement joins TRBV18 to TRBJ2-7, with a weak D call TRBD1 (6 bases). The germline V gene has CDR1 KGHSH and CDR2 LQKENI. The CDR3 runs to 15 residues. Trimming cost V 3 bases and J 2 bases, with 14 bases left between them. CDR3 nucleotide sequence: TGTGCCAGCTCACCGGGGGCAGGCCGGCCCTACGAGCAGTACTTC. This gives the protein CASSPGAGRPYEQYF.

The chain uses TRBV7-9 and TRBJ2-7, with 8 bases fitting TRBD1. V lost 5 bases to trimming and J lost 6 bases; unmatched junction nucleotides: 24. This CDR3 contains 19 residues. Germline CDR1 is SEHNR and CDR2 is FQNEAQ (reference sequence). The CDR3: CASSPSPDRAAGLLGEQYF. The CDR3 bases are TGTGCCAGCAGCCCCAGCCCGGACAGGGCGGCGGGGTTACTTGGCGAGCAGTACTTC.

The chain is built from TRBV5-6 and TRBJ1-5; 8 positions agree with TRBD1. The length of the CDR3 is 14 residues. Trimming took 6 bases from V and 6 from J; bases not matched to a gene: 8. The germline CDR1 and CDR2 sequences are SGHDT and YYEEEE. The CDR3 protein is CASKLQGAGQPQHF. The DNA for the CDR3 is TGTGCCAGCAAACTTCAGGGGGCAGGTCAGCCCCAGCATTTT.

The rearrangement joins TRBV7-9 to TRBJ2-2, with 8 positions matching TRBD1. Germline values: CDR1 SEHNR, CDR2 FQNEAQ (reference sequence). The junction had 12 bases not matched to a gene; V was cut back by 5 bases and J by 4 bases. The CDR3 has 17 residues. CDR3 sequence reads: CASSLRDRGPVTGELFF. For the CDR3, the DNA is TGTGCCAGCAGCCTAAGAGACAGGGGCCCCGTCACCGGGGAGCTGTTTTTT. The full variable domain, in which reference TRBV7-9 and TRBJ2-2 provide the parts outside the CDR3, is DTGVSQNPRHKITKRGQNVTFRCDPISEHNRLYWYRQTLGQGPEFLTYFQNEAQLEKSRLLSDRFSAERPKGSFSTLEIQRTEQGDSAMYLCASSLRDRGPVTGELFFGEGSRLTVL.

The chain couples TRBV5-4 to TRBJ1-1, with D perhaps matching TRBD1 (6 bases). Germline V gene sequence: CDR1 SGHNT, CDR2 YYREEE (reference sequence). CDR3 length: 15 amino acids. V lost 1 base and J lost 2, with 12 bases in between. CDR3 protein: CASSLSKDRNTEAFF. The CDR3 nucleotides are TGTGCCAGCAGCTTGAGCAAGGACAGAAACACTGAAGCTTTCTTT.

CDR3 nucleotides: TGCGCCAGCAGCCACAGACAGGGGGGGGGCGAAAAACTGTTTTTT. Translation: CASSHRQGGGEKLFF. The rearrangement uses TRBV4-3 and TRBJ1-4; TRBD1 matches at 9 bases. J was trimmed by 8 bases and V by 3 bases; bases with no gene match: 7. CDR1 is LGHNA and CDR2 is YSLEER in the germline V gene. The CDR3 is 15 residues long.

The chain recombines TRBV9 with TRBJ2-2, with D tentatively TRBD2 (6 bases). V was cut by 4 bases and J by 7 bases, with 11 bases left in between. The CDR3 consists of 13 residues. Looked up from germline, CDR1 is SGDLS and CDR2 is YYNGEE. The CDR3 reads CASSYGGGGELFF. In DNA form, the CDR3 reads TGTGCCAGCAGCTATGGGGGAGGCGGGGAGCTGTTTTTT. The full variable domain, completed using reference TRBV9 and TRBJ2-2, is DSGVTQTPKHLITATGQRVTLRCSPRSGDLSVYWYQQSLDQGLQFLIQYYNGEERAKGNILERFSAQQFPDLHSELNLSSLELGDSALYFCASSYGGGGELFFGEGSRLTVL.

V and J are TRBV7-3 and TRBJ2-1; D is unclear. The CDR3 has 16 residues. The germline V and J ends were trimmed by 0 bases and 1 base, with 10 bases remaining between them. The germline V gene has CDR1 SGHTA and CDR2 FQGTGA. The CDR3 spells CASSLTALPSYNEQFF. CDR3 DNA: TGTGCCAGCAGCTTAACGGCCCTGCCGTCCTACAATGAGCAGTTCTTC. Filled out from reference TRBV7-3 and TRBJ2-1, the complete variable domain reads GAGVSQTPSNKVTEKGKYVELRCDPISGHTALYWYRQSLGQGPEFLIYFQGTGAADDSGLPNDRFFAVRPEGSVSTLKIQRTERGDSAVYLCASSLTALPSYNEQFFGPGTRLTVL.

The CDR3 DNA sequence: TGTGCCAGCAGCCCGACAGCCGACGGCACAGATACGCAGTATTTT. Residues: CASSPTADGTDTQYF. V usage is TRBV7-2 and J usage is TRBJ2-3; D possibly corresponds to TRBD1 (5 bases). V dropped 5 bases and J dropped 1 base, with 13 bases sitting between them. This CDR3 spans 15 amino acids. CDR1 and CDR2 from the germline V gene are SGHTA and FQGNSA. Variable domain in full (rest from reference TRBV7-2 and TRBJ2-3): GAGVSQSPSNKVTEKGKDVELRCDPISGHTALYWYRQSLGQGLEFLIYFQGNSAPDKSGLPSDRFSAERTGGSVSTLTIQRTQQEDSAVYLCASSPTADGTDTQYFGPGTRLTVL.

The rearrangement joins TRBV5-6 to TRBJ1-1; D may be TRBD1 (5 bases). CDR3 length: 13 residues. Germline-derived CDR1 and CDR2 are SGHDT and YYEEEE. Trimming removed 4 bases from V and 0 bases from J, with 7 bases in between. The DNA of the CDR3 is TGTGCCAGCAGCGGGGGGATGAACACTGAAGCTTTCTTT. Protein product: CASSGGMNTEAFF.

This chain's CDR3 is CASSPGEYTDTQYF. As DNA, the CDR3 is TGTGCCAGCAGCCCCGGAGAGTACACAGATACGCAGTATTTT. The rearrangement joins TRBV7-3 to TRBJ2-3; D is undetermined. The CDR3 runs to 14 residues. From germline, CDR1 is SGHTA and CDR2 FQGTGA. The germline V and J ends were trimmed by 5 bases and 2 bases, with 11 bases remaining between them. The full variable domain, its missing parts supplied by reference TRBV7-3 and TRBJ2-3, is GAGVSQTPSNKVTEKGKYVELRCDPISGHTALYWYRQSLGQGPEFLIYFQGTGAADDSGLPNDRFFAVRPEGSVSTLKIQRTERGDSAVYLCASSPGEYTDTQYFGPGTRLTVL.

V and J are TRBV4-1 and TRBJ2-1; 11 positions match TRBD1. Per the germline V gene, CDR1 is MGHRA and CDR2 is YSYEKL. CDR3 length equals 17 residues. Unmatched junction bases numbered 10, after V lost 4 bases and J lost 5 bases. CDR3: CASSRTGGSFGHNEQFF. The CDR3 DNA reads TGCGCCAGCAGCCGGACAGGGGGCTCCTTTGGCCACAATGAGCAGTTCTTC.

CDR3 DNA: TGTGCCAGCACCGGCTCTAGCGGGAGGTATGAGCAGTTCTTC. Encoded protein: CASTGSSGRYEQFF. The gene calls are TRBV9 and TRBJ2-1; 11 nucleotides align to TRBD2. This CDR3 contains 14 residues. Per the germline V gene, CDR1 is SGDLS and CDR2 is YYNGEE. V lost 6 bases and J lost 8; bases outside the gene matches: 7.

The chain is built from TRBV5-4 and TRBJ2-7, with D maybe TRBD2 (8 bases). With 6 bases removed from V and 0 bases from J, the gap between germline ends came to 25 bases. The CDR3 has 18 amino acids. Germline V gene sequence: CDR1 SGHNT, CDR2 YYREEE (reference sequence). CDR3 sequence reads: CASTPQGTRGLSSYEQYF. CDR3 sequence (DNA): TGTGCCAGCACCCCCCAGGGGACTAGGGGGCTGAGCTCCTACGAGCAGTACTTC.

For the CDR3, the DNA is TGTGCCAGCAGTCCCCACAAGATCATGGGCGGCTACACCTTC. It is translated as CASSPHKIMGGYTF. The chain carries TRBV27 and TRBJ1-2; the D is unclear. CDR1 and CDR2 from the germline V gene are MNHEY and SMNVEV (reference sequence). CDR3 size: 14 residues. The ends were cut back, 5 bases at V and 8 bases at J, with 18 bases in the middle.

J is TRBJ1-2 and V is TRBV19; 8 bases line up with TRBD1. V was pared by 3 bases and J by 9 bases, with 6 bases of the junction left unmatched. The CDR3 spans 13 residues. Germline CDR1 LNHDA, CDR2 SQIVND (reference sequence). The CDR3 sequence: CASSMGTGRRYTF. The CDR3 DNA follows: TGTGCCAGTAGTATGGGGACAGGCAGGCGCTACACCTTC.

The chain employs TRBV3-1 (or the pseudogene TRBV3-2) and TRBJ1-6, with 7 bases that match TRBD1. This CDR3 region has 14 residues. V gave up 1 base and J gave up 9 bases; unmatched junction bases: 3. Germline assignment: CDR1 LGHDT and CDR2 YNNKEL (reference sequence). DNA for the CDR3: TGTGCCAGCAGCCAAGGGAGGGGGCCTTCACCCCTCCACTTT. As protein: CASSQGRGPSPLHF.